A single sample gave rise to the 31 T cell receptor beta chains below, sequenced in a study of blood T cell repertoires in COVID-19. Produced via immunoSEQ multiplex PCR; TCRdb's table is partial and in-frame only. The table has roughly 190,000 clones, roughly 82% seen once. Material: PBMCs or T cells enriched from blood (not recorded which). The receptors stem from a man in his forties or fifties who had recovered from COVID-19.

The rearrangement joins TRBV28 to TRBJ2-5; 8 bases are shared with TRBD2. This CDR3 has 18 amino acids. Germline-derived CDR1 and CDR2 are MDHEN and SYDVKM. V lost 5 bases, J lost 5 bases, and 19 bases stayed unmatched. The CDR3: CASSPTPGREGLGETQYF. DNA for the CDR3: TGTGCCAGCAGTCCCACCCCCGGCCGGGAGGGTTTGGGGGAGACCCAGTACTTC.

The gene calls are TRBV19 and TRBJ2-7, with 8 positions matching TRBD2. Germline lookup yields CDR1 LNHDA and CDR2 SQIVND (reference sequence). This CDR3 comprises 12 residues. Germline trimming cut 3 bases from V and 7 bases from J; bases unmatched to any gene: 2. The CDR3 sequence: CASSIGRAEQYF. The CDR3 DNA reads TGTGCCAGTAGTATCGGGAGGGCTGAGCAGTACTTC. The variable domain in full, with the rest retrieved from reference TRBV19 and TRBJ2-7, is DGGITQSPKYLFRKEGQNVTLSCEQNLNHDAMYWYRQDPGQGLRLIYYSQIVNDFQKGDIAEGYSVSREKKESFPLTVTSAQKNPTAFYLCASSIGRAEQYFGPGTRLTVT.

The gene calls are TRBV19 and TRBJ2-2; 9 bases match TRBD2. The V and J ends lost 7 bases and 4 bases, in that order; junction bases with no gene match: 7. This CDR3 has 15 residues. Looked up from germline, CDR1 is LNHDA and CDR2 is SQIVND (reference sequence). This CDR3 reads CASKVVAGVTGELFF. DNA of the CDR3: TGTGCCAGTAAGGTGGTAGCGGGAGTCACCGGGGAGCTGTTTTTT.

This clone was counted once. J is TRBJ1-1 and V is TRBV19; weak D call: TRBD1 (5 bases). CDR1 and CDR2 from the germline V gene are LNHDA and SQIVND (reference sequence). This CDR3 has 14 residues. V lost 5 bases to trimming and J lost 5 bases, with 15 bases between them. CDR3 region: CASSPTRRGTEAFF. The CDR3 bases are TGTGCCAGTAGTCCCACCCGAAGGGGAACTGAAGCTTTCTTT.

The rearrangement links TRBV19 to TRBJ2-7; 7 bases line up with TRBD2. V gave up 8 bases and J gave up 4 bases; unmatched junction bases: 11. The germline gives CDR1 LNHDA, CDR2 SQIVND (reference sequence). CDR3 size: 14 residues. In DNA form, the CDR3 reads TGTGCCAGTGCCCCACGCGGGGGTAGATACGAGCAGTACTTC. Translation: CASAPRGGRYEQYF.

This clone was observed a few times. V is TRBV7-9 and J is TRBJ2-7; D unresolved. Germline V lookup: CDR1 SEHNR, CDR2 FQNEAQ (reference sequence). Trimming left V 2 bases short and J 6 bases short, with 8 bases between. The length of the CDR3 is 12 residues. This CDR3 reads CASSLIDSEQYF. The DNA for the CDR3 is TGTGCCAGCAGCTTAATAGATAGCGAGCAGTACTTC.

The chain recombines TRBV19 with TRBJ2-1; a weak D match, TRBD2 (6 bases). The CDR3 consists of 15 residues. The ends were cut back, 7 bases at V and 8 bases at J, with 21 bases in the middle. The germline V gene has CDR1 LNHDA and CDR2 SQIVND (reference sequence). CDR3 in DNA: TGTGCCAGTACCAACCTTGGCCAAGGGGAGGATGAGCAGTTCTTC. It is translated as CASTNLGQGEDEQFF.

Written as DNA, the CDR3 is TGTGCCAGTACCGTTAGCGGGAGGTATTGGGGTGAGCAGTTCTTC. Its protein product is CASTVSGRYWGEQFF. The rearrangement uses TRBV11-2 and TRBJ2-1; 10 nucleotides match TRBD2. The CDR3 length is 15 residues. The V segment lost 9 bases and the J segment 9 bases; nucleotides outside the gene matches: 14. The germline CDR1 and CDR2 sequences are SGHAT and FQNNGV.

This chain connects TRBV27 to TRBJ2-1, with 12 nucleotides matching TRBD2. Germline assignment: CDR1 MNHEY and CDR2 SMNVEV (reference sequence). The CDR3 runs to 14 residues. The ends lost 9 bases at V and 7 bases at J; junction bases unmatched: 7. The CDR3 DNA is TGTGCCAGTTCGGGACTAGCGGGTAGGAATGAGCAGTTCTTC. It is translated as CASSGLAGRNEQFF.

This clone was seen a single time. The J gene is TRBJ2-2, the V gene TRBV18; D is unclear. The V end lost 4 bases, the J end lost 4 bases, and 7 bases lay between the germline ends. The CDR3 runs 13 residues. Germline V gene data show CDR1 as KGHSH and CDR2 as LQKENI. CDR3: CASSLDSTGELFF. In DNA, the CDR3 is TGTGCCAGCTCACTTGATAGCACCGGGGAGCTGTTTTTT.

CDR3 loop: CASSQLTGGETQYF. Written as DNA, the CDR3 is TGCGCCAGCAGCCAACTGACAGGGGGGGAGACCCAGTACTTC. The chain joins TRBV4-3 to TRBJ2-5, with 9 positions matching TRBD1. This CDR3 comprises 14 residues. Per the germline V gene, CDR1 is LGHNA and CDR2 is YSLEER. V shed 2 bases and J 5 bases; nucleotides not matched to a gene: 3.

This chain joins TRBV6-6 and TRBJ2-1; 12 positions match TRBD2. Looked up from germline, CDR1 is MNHNY and CDR2 is SVGAGI (reference sequence). The CDR3 is 15 amino acids. V lost 6 bases, J lost 7 bases, and 7 bases stayed unmatched. The CDR3 coding sequence is TGTGCCAGCAGACCAAGGACTAGCGGGATGAATGAGCAGTTCTTC. Amino acids: CASRPRTSGMNEQFF.

The rearrangement links TRBV5-1 to TRBJ1-6; no definite D call. In germline, CDR1 is SGHRS, CDR2 YFSETQ. V lost 1 base and J 8 bases, leaving 16 bases between the germline ends. The CDR3 totals 16 residues. The CDR3 reads CASSLNPFPTDSPLHF. DNA of the CDR3: TGCGCCAGCAGCTTGAACCCTTTCCCAACGGATTCACCCCTCCACTTT.

The chain combines TRBV29-1 with TRBJ2-5, with TRBD1 identical over 7 bases. The germline V gene encodes CDR1 SQVTM and CDR2 ANQGSEA. V trimming: 6 bases; J trimming: 1 base; junction bases outside the gene matches: 11. The length of the CDR3 is 15 residues. The chain's CDR3 is CSVLGTVLGQETQYF. CDR3 DNA: TGCAGCGTACTGGGGACAGTGCTGGGCCAAGAGACCCAGTACTTC.

This clone was seen a single time. This sequence joins TRBV7-2 and TRBJ1-2, with 9 bases that match TRBD1. Germline loops: CDR1 SGHTA, CDR2 FQGNSA. J was trimmed by 5 bases and V by 0 bases; bases with no gene match: 10. The CDR3 loop spans 17 amino acids. The CDR3 loop is CASSLASSGTGTYGYTF. CDR3 DNA sequence: TGTGCCAGCAGCTTAGCGTCTTCCGGGACAGGGACTTATGGCTACACCTTC.

This clone was detected a few times. The rearrangement joins TRBV9 to TRBJ1-2; 8 nucleotides line up with TRBD1. Looked up from germline, CDR1 is SGDLS and CDR2 is YYNGEE. The CDR3 runs to 15 residues. Losses at the gene ends were 3 bases for V and 6 bases for J; bases not matched to a gene: 10. DNA for the CDR3: TGTGCCAGCAGCGGGCAGACAGGGGAGATTCATGGCTACACCTTC. Protein sequence: CASSGQTGEIHGYTF.

The rearrangement links TRBV14 to TRBJ2-5; 8 bases fit TRBD1. The junction had 8 bases not matched to a gene; V was cut back by 1 base and J by 4 bases. Germline values: CDR1 SGHDN, CDR2 FVKESK. CDR3 length equals 16 residues. The CDR3 DNA reads as TGTGCCAGCAGCCAAGGGGCGGACAGGGTTGGAGAGACCCAGTACTTC. It codes for CASSQGADRVGETQYF.

The chain combines TRBV2 with TRBJ1-5; 7 positions match TRBD1. Germline assignment: CDR1 SNHLY and CDR2 FYNNEI. The CDR3 consists of 14 residues. V shed 5 bases and J 8 bases; nucleotides not matched to a gene: 9. CDR3 sequence reads: CASSITGEEEPQHF. Written as DNA, the CDR3 is TGTGCCAGCAGTATTACAGGGGAGGAAGAGCCCCAGCATTTT.

This chain joins TRBV15 and TRBJ1-1, with D possibly TRBD1 on 5 matching bases. CDR3 length: 15 residues. Trimming left V 0 bases short and J 4 bases short, with 12 bases between. Germline-derived CDR1 and CDR2 are LNHNV and YYDKDF (reference sequence). The DNA for the CDR3 is TGTGCCACCAGCAGAGATCTCGGGGGACGCACTGAAGCTTTCTTT. This translates into CATSRDLGGRTEAFF.

This clone was found a few times. This CDR3 reads CASSVTGGSQPQHF. Here the CDR3 DNA reads TGTGCCAGCAGTGTAACAGGGGGCTCACAGCCCCAGCATTTT. The chain is built from TRBV27 and TRBJ1-5, with 9 bases lining up with TRBD1. CDR1 and CDR2 from the germline V gene are MNHEY and SMNVEV (reference sequence). The ends lost 5 bases at V and 7 bases at J; junction bases unmatched: 6. CDR3 size: 14 residues.

The rearrangement links TRBV7-9 to TRBJ2-1, with 8 bases matching TRBD2. Looked up from germline, CDR1 is SEHNR and CDR2 is FQNEAQ (reference sequence). The CDR3 has 17 residues. Trimming at V came to 0 bases and at J to 3 bases, leaving 7 bases not matched to a gene. CDR3 residues: CASSLAKGLGFYNEQFF. CDR3 nucleotide sequence: TGTGCCAGCAGCTTAGCAAAGGGACTAGGCTTCTACAATGAGCAGTTCTTC.

This clone was found a few times. V and J are TRBV9 and TRBJ1-2, with 7 bases lining up with TRBD1. V trimming: 3 bases; J trimming: 0 bases; junction bases outside the gene matches: 5. Germline lookup yields CDR1 SGDLS and CDR2 YYNGEE. The CDR3 has 15 residues. For the CDR3, the DNA is TGTGCCAGCAGCGCCTCAGGGGGAGCTAACTATGGCTACACCTTC. Its protein product is CASSASGGANYGYTF.

The chain employs TRBV10-3 and TRBJ1-4; D ambiguous. CDR3 length equals 13 residues. Between the trimmed V and J ends, which lost 10 bases and 5 bases, there was a span of 14 bases. Germline V gene sequence: CDR1 ENHRY, CDR2 SYGVKD. CDR3 loop: CATQPRGNEKLFF. CDR3 coding DNA: TGTGCCACCCAGCCCCGCGGGAATGAAAAACTGTTTTTT.

This chain links TRBV11-2 with TRBJ2-1; a possible D gene is TRBD1 (5 bases). This CDR3 contains 14 residues. Trimming stripped 1 base from V and 8 bases from J, with 12 bases between. Germline V CDR1 and CDR2: SGHAT, FQNNGV. CDR3 region: CASSLVASRDEQFF. CDR3 nucleotides: TGTGCCAGCAGCTTAGTTGCGAGCAGGGATGAGCAGTTCTTC.

The chain carries TRBV7-2 and TRBJ1-6; no clear D gene. CDR1 SGHTA and CDR2 FQGNSA come from the germline V gene. The V end was cut by 3 bases, the J end by 15 bases, with 15 bases between. The CDR3 runs 13 residues. The CDR3 bases are TGTGCCAGCAGCTTTGGGCATTCTGCCCTCCTCCACTTT. Residues: CASSFGHSALLHF.

The chain carries TRBV9 and TRBJ2-6, with 10 bases that match TRBD1. Germline loops: CDR1 SGDLS, CDR2 YYNGEE. Losses at the gene ends were 3 bases for V and 0 bases for J; bases not matched to a gene: 12. This CDR3 is built from 20 residues. The CDR3 region is CASSERQGASGSSGANVLTF. In DNA form, the CDR3 reads TGTGCCAGCAGCGAAAGACAGGGGGCGTCGGGGTCCTCTGGGGCCAACGTCCTGACTTTC. Full variable domain (rest looked up from reference TRBV9 and TRBJ2-6): DSGVTQTPKHLITATGQRVTLRCSPRSGDLSVYWYQQSLDQGLQFLIQYYNGEERAKGNILERFSAQQFPDLHSELNLSSLELGDSALYFCASSERQGASGSSGANVLTFGAGSRLTVL.

V gene TRBV28 combines with J gene TRBJ1-2, with TRBD1 identical over 9 bases. The CDR3 is 15 residues long. Germline CDR1 MDHEN, CDR2 SYDVKM. Trimming at V came to 7 bases and at J to 4 bases, leaving 10 bases not matched to a gene. The CDR3 here is CASTLQGAGGYGYTF. The CDR3 region has the DNA TGTGCCAGCACCTTACAGGGGGCTGGGGGCTATGGCTACACCTTC.

The chain combines TRBV2 with TRBJ2-2; 7 bases line up with TRBD2. After removal of 11 bases from V and 4 bases from J, the junction contained 16 bases not matched to a gene. The V gene's germline CDR1 is SNHLY and CDR2 FYNNEI. This CDR3 is built from 16 residues. The CDR3 region has the DNA TGTGCCCTTGGGGCGCAGCGGGATCCAAGCACCGGGGAGCTGTTTTTT. Protein: CALGAQRDPSTGELFF.

The rearrangement joins TRBV3-1 (or the pseudogene TRBV3-2) to TRBJ1-5; possibly TRBD1 for D (6 bases). Germline V gives CDR1 LGHDT, CDR2 YNNKEL (reference sequence). V was shortened by 1 base and J by 9 bases, with 10 bases between the two germline ends. The CDR3 has 13 amino acids. CDR3 nucleotides: TGTGCCAGCAGCCAAGGGGACACCGGGCCCCAGCATTTT. Translation gives CASSQGDTGPQHF.

The chain uses TRBV18 and TRBJ1-1; 9 positions match TRBD1. The CDR3 spans 16 residues. Germline CDR1 and CDR2: KGHSH and LQKENI. The ends lost 1 base at V and 12 bases at J; junction bases unmatched: 15. CDR3 nucleotide sequence: TGTGCCAGCTCACCACGACTTGCCGGGACAGGGAACGTAACTTTCTTT. Its protein is CASSPRLAGTGNVTFF.

V gene TRBV6-5 combines with J gene TRBJ1-6; 8 bases line up with TRBD1. Germline V gives CDR1 MNHEY, CDR2 SVGAGI. With V trimmed by 6 bases and J by 7 bases, 8 bases remained unmatched. The CDR3 totals 15 residues. The CDR3 protein is CASRPRGQGNSPLHF. CDR3 nucleotide sequence: TGTGCCAGCAGACCTCGCGGACAGGGAAATTCACCCCTCCACTTT.